This TCR beta chain came from a study of blood T cells in healthy people across ages. Germline assignment: CDR1 MNHEY and CDR2 SVGAGI. V shed 5 bases, J shed 2 bases, and the junction held 11 bases outside the gene matches. The length of the CDR3 is 16 residues. Primed by a sample-barcoded 5' primer and a J-beta primer mix, a second PCR proceeded for about 7 to 11 cycles. One entry per CDR3 protein results from TCRdb running MiXCR on the 5' RACE reads. This sample has about 1,400,000 distinct CDR3 sequences; approximately 59% occur once, and the top ten carry approximately 7%. The authors isolated at least 6.5 million PBMCs per sample. Total RNA was extracted at no less than 6 micrograms per sample.

The source is a man between 18 and 35 years old in good health. The specimen sequenced was blood. V gene TRBV6-5 combines with J gene TRBJ2-7, with 8 bases lining up with TRBD1. CDR3 region: CASSPLGRTGPYEQYF. CDR3 bases: TGTGCCAGCAGTCCCCTCGGTCGGACAGGGCCCTACGAGCAGTACTTC.